Shown below are 12 T cell receptor beta chains from a single sample sequenced in a study of CD8 T cells in Susac syndrome. A quantity of roughly 0.5 to 1 ug RNA underwent reverse transcription using random hexamers. Using its own MiXCR run on the immunoSEQ multiplex PCR reads, TCRdb lists one record per CDR3 protein. The sample carries 140,000 or so distinct CDR3 sequences, 95% recorded once. Sequencing input: CD4+ T cells from PBMCs. Every receptor here comes from a human donor with Susac syndrome.

The chain links TRBV29-1 to TRBJ2-1; D unclear. CDR1 and CDR2 (germline): SQVTM, ANQGSEA. The CDR3 sequence is 12 residues long. Trimming shortened V by 3 bases and J by 6 bases, and 9 bases separated the two germline ends. CDR3 in amino acids: CSVDPTTNEQFF. The DNA for the CDR3 is TGCAGCGTTGACCCCACTACCAATGAGCAGTTCTTC.

This sequence joins TRBV4-1 and TRBJ2-1; possible D gene TRBD1, 6 bases. CDR3 length equals 16 residues. V shed 2 bases and J shed 0 bases, with 11 bases lying between them. Germline CDR1 reads MGHRA; CDR2 reads YSYEKL. This CDR3 is CASSQNDRTSYNEQFF. The CDR3 DNA is TGCGCCAGCAGCCAAAACGACAGGACCTCCTACAATGAGCAGTTCTTC.

The rearrangement uses TRBV19 and TRBJ2-3, with 8 bases matching TRBD2. The germline V gene encodes CDR1 LNHDA and CDR2 SQIVND (reference sequence). J lost 0 bases, V lost 6 bases, and 11 bases had no gene match. The CDR3 sequence is 17 residues long. CDR3: CASSPSLLADSTDTQYF. The CDR3 DNA reads TGTGCCAGTAGCCCATCCTTACTAGCGGATAGCACAGATACGCAGTATTTT.

This clonotype was counted a single time. This chain joins TRBV18 and TRBJ2-1; D unclear. The CDR3 is 12 residues long. The ends were cut back, 3 bases at V and 8 bases at J, with 8 bases in the middle. Germline CDR1 KGHSH, CDR2 LQKENI. The CDR3 region has the DNA TGTGCCAGCTCACCGGGATTCGATGAGCAGTTCTTC. It encodes CASSPGFDEQFF.

The V call is TRBV7-6, the J call TRBJ2-2; D is uncertain. The V end was cut by 1 base, the J end by 7 bases, with 7 bases between. The CDR3 covers 13 residues. Germline CDR1 is SGHVS and CDR2 is FNYEAQ. CDR3 region: CASSLDLFGELFF. CDR3 bases: TGTGCCAGCAGCTTAGACTTGTTCGGGGAGCTGTTTTTT.

This chain uses TRBV7-2 with TRBJ2-5, with 7 bases aligning to TRBD2. This CDR3 contains 18 residues. The germline V gene has CDR1 SGHTA and CDR2 FQGNSA. V lost 5 bases to trimming and J lost 4 bases; unmatched junction nucleotides: 19. The CDR3 DNA sequence: TGTGCCAGCAGCCCCGGGTTTGAGCGGGGAAGGGCCAGAGAGACCCAGTACTTC. Protein product: CASSPGFERGRARETQYF.

The rearrangement uses TRBV28 and TRBJ2-1; 8 bases map to TRBD2. CDR1 MDHEN and CDR2 SYDVKM come from the germline V gene. After removal of 5 bases from V and 6 bases from J, the junction contained 9 bases not matched to a gene. The CDR3 is made up of 15 amino acids. The CDR3 DNA reads as TGTGCCAGCAGTCGACTAGCGATTGAGGTCAATGAGCAGTTCTTC. Translated: CASSRLAIEVNEQFF.

The J gene is TRBJ1-2, the V gene TRBV6-5; a weak D match, TRBD1 (5 bases). V was clipped by 2 bases and J by 8 bases, with 15 bases between them. The V gene's germline CDR1 is MNHEY and CDR2 SVGAGI. CDR3 length: 14 residues. CDR3 protein: CASSYRTGQGGYTF. The CDR3 DNA follows: TGTGCCAGCAGTTACAGAACCGGGCAGGGAGGCTACACCTTC.

The chain recombines TRBV20-1 with TRBJ2-1; D unclear. V lost 6 bases and J 10 bases, leaving 10 bases between the germline ends. Germline CDR1 DFQATT, CDR2 SNEGSKA (reference sequence). The CDR3 is 10 residues long. This CDR3 is CSALKGEQFF. DNA for the CDR3: TGCAGTGCCCTGAAAGGGGAGCAGTTCTTC.

V is TRBV4-2 and J is TRBJ2-7; TRBD2 aligns across 8 bases. Germline CDR1 and CDR2: LGHNA and YNFKEQ. V shed 4 bases and J 1 base; nucleotides not matched to a gene: 12. The CDR3 extends over 17 amino acids. CDR3 in amino acids: CASSRDPSGGPSYEQYF. Here the CDR3 DNA reads TGTGCCAGCAGCCGGGATCCGAGCGGGGGTCCGTCCTACGAGCAGTACTTC.

The chain links TRBV29-1 to TRBJ1-2; D ambiguous. Germline loops: CDR1 SQVTM, CDR2 ANQGSEA. The CDR3 covers 13 residues. V was cut by 1 base and J by 2 bases, with 8 bases left in between. The CDR3 sequence: CSVEVRVNYGYTF. The CDR3 region has the DNA TGCAGCGTTGAAGTGCGGGTAAACTATGGCTACACCTTC.

The chain has TRBV4-2 and TRBJ2-3; D is undetermined. CDR1 is LGHNA, CDR2 YNFKEQ, per germline. V was shortened by 0 bases and J by 2 bases, with 9 bases between the two germline ends. This CDR3 is built from 15 residues. The CDR3 loop reads CASSQDSETTDTQYF. Here the CDR3 DNA reads TGTGCCAGCAGCCAAGATAGTGAGACCACAGATACGCAGTATTTT.